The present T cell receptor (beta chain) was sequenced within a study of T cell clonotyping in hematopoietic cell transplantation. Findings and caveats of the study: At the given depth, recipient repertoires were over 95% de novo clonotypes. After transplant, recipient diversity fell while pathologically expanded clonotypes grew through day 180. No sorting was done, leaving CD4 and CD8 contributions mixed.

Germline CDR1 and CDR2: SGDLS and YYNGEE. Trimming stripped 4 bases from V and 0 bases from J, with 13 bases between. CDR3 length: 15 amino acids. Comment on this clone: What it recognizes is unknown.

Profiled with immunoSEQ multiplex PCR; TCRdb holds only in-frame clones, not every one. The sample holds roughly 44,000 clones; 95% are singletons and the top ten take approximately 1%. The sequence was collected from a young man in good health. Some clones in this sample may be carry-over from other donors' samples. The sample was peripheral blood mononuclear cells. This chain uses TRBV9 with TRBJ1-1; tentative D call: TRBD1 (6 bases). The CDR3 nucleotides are TGTGCCAGCAGCACGCAGGGGCTTTTGAACACTGAAGCTTTCTTT. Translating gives CASSTQGLLNTEAFF.